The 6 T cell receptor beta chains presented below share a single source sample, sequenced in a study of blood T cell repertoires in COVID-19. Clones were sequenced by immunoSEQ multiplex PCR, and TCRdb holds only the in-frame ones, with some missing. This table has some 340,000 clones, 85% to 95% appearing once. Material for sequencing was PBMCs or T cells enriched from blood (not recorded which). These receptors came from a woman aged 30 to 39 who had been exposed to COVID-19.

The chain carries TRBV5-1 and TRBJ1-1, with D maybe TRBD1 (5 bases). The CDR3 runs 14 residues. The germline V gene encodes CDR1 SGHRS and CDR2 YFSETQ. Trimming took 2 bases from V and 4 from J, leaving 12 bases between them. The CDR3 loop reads CASSLSGVGTEAFF. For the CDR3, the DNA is TGCGCCAGCAGCTTATCGGGGGTTGGCACTGAAGCTTTCTTT.

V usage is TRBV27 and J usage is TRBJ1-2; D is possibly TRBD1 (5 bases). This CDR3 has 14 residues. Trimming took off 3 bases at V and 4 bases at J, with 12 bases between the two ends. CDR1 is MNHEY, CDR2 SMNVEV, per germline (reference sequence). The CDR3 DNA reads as TGTGCCAGCAGTTTCCGGGAGGGGAGCTATGGCTACACCTTC. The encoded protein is CASSFREGSYGYTF.

CDR3 loop: CASSLTGSSYNEQFF. In nucleotides, the CDR3 is TGTGCCAGCAGCTTGACAGGGAGCTCCTACAATGAGCAGTTCTTC. The rearrangement uses TRBV5-4 and TRBJ2-1; tentatively, D is TRBD1 (6 bases). Germline CDR1 is SGHNT and CDR2 is YYREEE (reference sequence). Trimming left V 1 base short and J 0 bases short, with 8 bases between. This CDR3 spans 15 amino acids.

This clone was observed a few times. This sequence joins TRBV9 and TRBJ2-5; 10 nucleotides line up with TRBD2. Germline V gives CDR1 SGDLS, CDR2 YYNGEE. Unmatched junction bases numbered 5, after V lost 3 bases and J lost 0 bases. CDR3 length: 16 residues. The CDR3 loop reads CASSANSGGYQETQYF. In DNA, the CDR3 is TGTGCCAGCAGCGCCAATAGCGGGGGGTACCAAGAGACCCAGTACTTC.

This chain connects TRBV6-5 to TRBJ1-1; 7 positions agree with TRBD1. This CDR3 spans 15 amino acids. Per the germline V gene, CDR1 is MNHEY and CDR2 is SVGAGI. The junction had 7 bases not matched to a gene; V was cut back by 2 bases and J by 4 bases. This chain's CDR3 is CASSYGDRVATEAFF. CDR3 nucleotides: TGTGCCAGCAGTTACGGAGACAGGGTGGCCACTGAAGCTTTCTTT.

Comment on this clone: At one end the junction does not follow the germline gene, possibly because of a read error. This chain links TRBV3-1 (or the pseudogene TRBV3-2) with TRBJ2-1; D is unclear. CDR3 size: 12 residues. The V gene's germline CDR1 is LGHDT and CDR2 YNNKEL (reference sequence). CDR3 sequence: CASSQGRFEQFF. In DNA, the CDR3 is TGTGCCAGCAGTCAAGGCAGATTTGAGCAGTTCTTC.